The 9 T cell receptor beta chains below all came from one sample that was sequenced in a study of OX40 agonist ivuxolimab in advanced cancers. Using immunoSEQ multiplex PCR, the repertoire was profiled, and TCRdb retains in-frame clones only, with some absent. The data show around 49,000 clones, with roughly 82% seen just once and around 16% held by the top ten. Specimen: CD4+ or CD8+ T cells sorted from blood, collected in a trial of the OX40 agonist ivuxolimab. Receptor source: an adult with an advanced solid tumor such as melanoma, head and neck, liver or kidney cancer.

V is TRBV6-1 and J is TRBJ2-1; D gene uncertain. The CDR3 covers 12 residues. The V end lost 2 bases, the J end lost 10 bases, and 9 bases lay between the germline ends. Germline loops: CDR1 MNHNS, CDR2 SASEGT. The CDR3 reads CASSETFREQFF. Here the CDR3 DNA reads TGTGCCAGCAGTGAAACCTTCCGGGAGCAGTTCTTC.

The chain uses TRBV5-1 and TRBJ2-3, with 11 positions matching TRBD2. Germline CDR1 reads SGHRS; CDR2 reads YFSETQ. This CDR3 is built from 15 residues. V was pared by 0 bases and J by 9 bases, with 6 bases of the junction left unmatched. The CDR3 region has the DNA TGCGCCAGCAGCTTGGGGGGACTAGCGGTCCCGACGCAGTATTTT. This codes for CASSLGGLAVPTQYF.

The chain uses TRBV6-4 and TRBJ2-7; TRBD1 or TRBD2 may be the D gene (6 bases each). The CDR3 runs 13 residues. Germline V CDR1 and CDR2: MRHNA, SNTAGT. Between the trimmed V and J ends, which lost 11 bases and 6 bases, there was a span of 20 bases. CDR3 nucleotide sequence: TGTGCCTCACCGAGGGGGGAAGGGGGCGAGCAGTACTTC. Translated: CASPRGEGGEQYF.

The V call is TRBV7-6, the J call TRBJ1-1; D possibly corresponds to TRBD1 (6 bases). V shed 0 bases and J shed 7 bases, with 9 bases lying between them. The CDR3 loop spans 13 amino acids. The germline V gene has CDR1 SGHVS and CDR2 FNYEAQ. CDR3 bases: TGTGCCAGCAGCTTAGCAACAGGGAATGAAGCTTTCTTT. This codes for CASSLATGNEAFF.

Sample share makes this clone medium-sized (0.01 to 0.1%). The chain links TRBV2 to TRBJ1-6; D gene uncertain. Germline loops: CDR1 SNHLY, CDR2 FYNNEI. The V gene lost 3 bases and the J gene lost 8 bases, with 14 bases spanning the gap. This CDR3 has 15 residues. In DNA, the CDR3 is TGTGCCAGCAGTGACCTAGTAGCCTCTTATTCACCCCTCCACTTT. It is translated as CASSDLVASYSPLHF.

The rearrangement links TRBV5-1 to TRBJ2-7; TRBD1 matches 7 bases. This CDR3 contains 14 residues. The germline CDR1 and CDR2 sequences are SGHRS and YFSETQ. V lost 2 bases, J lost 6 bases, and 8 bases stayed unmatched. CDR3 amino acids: CASSFGSGGLEQYF. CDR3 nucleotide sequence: TGCGCCAGCAGCTTCGGTTCAGGGGGTCTCGAGCAGTACTTC.

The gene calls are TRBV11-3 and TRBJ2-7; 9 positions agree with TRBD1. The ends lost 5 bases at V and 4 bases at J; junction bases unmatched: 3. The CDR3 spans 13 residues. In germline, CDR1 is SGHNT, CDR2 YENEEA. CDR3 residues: CASSDRGYYEQYF. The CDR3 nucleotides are TGTGCCAGCAGCGACAGGGGGTATTACGAGCAGTACTTC. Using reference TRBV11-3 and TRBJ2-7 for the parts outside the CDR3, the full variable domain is EAGVVQSPRYKIIEKKQPVAFWCNPISGHNTLYWYLQNLGQGPELLIRYENEEAVDDSQLPKDRFSAERLKGVDSTLKIQPAELGDSAVYLCASSDRGYYEQYFGPGTRLTVT.

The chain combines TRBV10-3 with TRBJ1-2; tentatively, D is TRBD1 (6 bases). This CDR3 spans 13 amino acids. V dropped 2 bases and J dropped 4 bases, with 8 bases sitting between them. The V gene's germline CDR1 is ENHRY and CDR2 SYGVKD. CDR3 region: CAISEGGVYGYTF. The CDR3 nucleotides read TGTGCCATCAGTGAGGGGGGCGTCTATGGCTACACCTTC.

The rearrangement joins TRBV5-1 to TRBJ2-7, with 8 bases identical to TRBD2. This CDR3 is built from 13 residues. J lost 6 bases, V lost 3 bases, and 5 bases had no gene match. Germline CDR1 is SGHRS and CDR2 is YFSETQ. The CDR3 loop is CASSWTRGGEQYF. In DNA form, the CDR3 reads TGCGCCAGCAGCTGGACTCGGGGGGGCGAGCAGTACTTC.